This T cell receptor beta chain was identified in a study of shared clonotypes between healthy human individuals. Method: immunoSEQ multiplex PCR; TCRdb's copy keeps in-frame clones and lacks some. In the table there are roughly 2.5 million clones, roughly nine tenths of which are singletons. Germline V gene data show CDR1 as SGHTA and CDR2 as FQGNSA. Deletions cut 8 bases from V and 5 bases from J, with 15 bases between. This CDR3 comprises 13 residues. Sample: naive CD4+ T cells sorted from blood. Subset of the sample: CD45RA+ positively selected. The chain has TRBV7-2 and TRBJ2-5; the D gene is possibly TRBD2 (5 bases). The receptor was isolated from a man younger than 35 in good health. CDR3 bases: TGTGCCAGCGGACTTTGGACTGACGAGACCCAGTACTTC. This encodes CASGLWTDETQYF.